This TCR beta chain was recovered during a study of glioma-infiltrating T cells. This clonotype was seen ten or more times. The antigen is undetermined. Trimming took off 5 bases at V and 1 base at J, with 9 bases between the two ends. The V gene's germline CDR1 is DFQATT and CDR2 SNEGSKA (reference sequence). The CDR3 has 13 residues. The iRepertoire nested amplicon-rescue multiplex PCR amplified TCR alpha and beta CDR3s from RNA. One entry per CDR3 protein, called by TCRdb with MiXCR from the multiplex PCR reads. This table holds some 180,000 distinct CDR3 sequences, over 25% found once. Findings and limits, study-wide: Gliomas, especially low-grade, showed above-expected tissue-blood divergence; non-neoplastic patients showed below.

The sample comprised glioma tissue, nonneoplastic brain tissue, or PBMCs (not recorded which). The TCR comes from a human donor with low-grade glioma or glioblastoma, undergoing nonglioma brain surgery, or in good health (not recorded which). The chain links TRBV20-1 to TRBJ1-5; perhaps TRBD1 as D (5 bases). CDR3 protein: CSAWGVSNQPQHF. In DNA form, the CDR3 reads TGCAGTGCTTGGGGGGTGAGCAATCAGCCCCAGCATTTT.